The 11 T cell receptor beta chains listed next were all sequenced from one sample in a study of cytomegalovirus exposure and HLA in healthy donors. Amplification used 60 Vbeta primers and 13 Jbeta primers. Only in-frame clones appear in the TCRdb table, and some are missing; sequencing was by immunoSEQ multiplex PCR. The sample yields 100,000 to 150,000 clones, about four fifths seen once. Sequenced sample: PBMCs. These receptors were collected from a middle-aged woman in good health and CMV-seronegative.

The chain recombines TRBV7-9 with TRBJ1-2; D not resolved. CDR3 length: 12 residues. Germline assignment: CDR1 SEHNR and CDR2 FQNEAQ (reference sequence). V lost 1 base and J 4 bases, leaving 4 bases between the germline ends. The CDR3 sequence: CASSLEAYGYTF. CDR3 nucleotide sequence: TGTGCCAGCAGCTTAGAAGCCTATGGCTACACCTTC.

The chain joins TRBV14 to TRBJ1-5; weak D call: TRBD1 (6 bases). Germline V gene data show CDR1 as SGHDN and CDR2 as FVKESK. The CDR3 consists of 16 residues. The V and J ends lost 0 bases and 5 bases respectively, with 14 bases between them. CDR3 in DNA: TGTGCCAGCAGCCAAGATCGGGAGGGGGGCCATCAGCCCCAGCATTTT. Translated, it gives CASSQDREGGHQPQHF.

As for this clone: One junction end disagrees with the germline gene, perhaps due to a read error. The CDR3 DNA reads TGTGCTAGCAGCTTAACAGGTCTGGATGAGCAGTACTTC. Its protein product is CASSLTGLDEQYF. The chain is built from TRBV7-7 and TRBJ2-7, with D possibly being TRBD1 (5 bases). CDR1 is SSHAT, CDR2 FNYEAQ, per germline (reference sequence). The CDR3 length is 13 residues.

V usage is TRBV4-2 and J usage is TRBJ1-1; D not certain. CDR1 is LGHNA and CDR2 is YNFKEQ in the germline V gene. With 4 bases removed from V and 1 base from J, the gap between germline ends came to 7 bases. The CDR3 covers 13 residues. This CDR3 is CASSPGANTEAFF. As DNA, the CDR3 is TGTGCCAGCAGCCCGGGAGCGAACACTGAAGCTTTCTTT.

This sequence joins TRBV5-1 and TRBJ2-5; 7 bases fit TRBD2. The trim removed 3 bases at V and 1 base at J, leaving 6 bases unmatched. Germline CDR1 SGHRS, CDR2 YFSETQ. The CDR3 is 15 amino acids. Here the CDR3 reads CASSSGTTPQETQYF. DNA of the CDR3: TGCGCCAGCAGCTCCGGGACTACCCCCCAAGAGACCCAGTACTTC.

The chain links TRBV2 to TRBJ2-5; 11 nucleotides align to TRBD2. The V and J ends lost 7 bases and 5 bases, in that order; junction bases with no gene match: 12. CDR1 and CDR2 (germline): SNHLY, FYNNEI. The CDR3 sequence is 16 residues long. The CDR3 DNA reads TGTGCCAGCAAGGTGCTAGCGGGAGGAGGCCCCGAGACCCAGTACTTC. Amino acids: CASKVLAGGGPETQYF.

This rearrangement joins TRBV6-4 to TRBJ2-2; 7 bases map to TRBD2. This CDR3 is built from 16 residues. Germline V gene lookup returns CDR1 MRHNA and CDR2 SNTAGT. V lost 5 bases, J lost 3 bases, and 9 bases stayed unmatched. The CDR3 DNA reads as TGTGCCAGCAGTCGGGACCCGGGGGGTGACACCGGGGAGCTGTTTTTT. Translated, it gives CASSRDPGGDTGELFF.

J is TRBJ1-5 and V is TRBV2; D gene uncertain. This CDR3 is 18 amino acids long. V lost 4 bases and J 4 bases, leaving 23 bases between the germline ends. Per the germline V gene, CDR1 is SNHLY and CDR2 is FYNNEI. In DNA form, the CDR3 reads TGTGCCAGCAGTGGGGTTGGACCCTTTGAGGGCCTTAATCAGCCCCAGCATTTT. Its translation is CASSGVGPFEGLNQPQHF.

The chain carries TRBV4-2 and TRBJ2-5; a weak D match, TRBD2 (5 bases). V dropped 0 bases and J dropped 6 bases, with 17 bases sitting between them. The CDR3 is 16 residues long. Germline CDR1 reads LGHNA; CDR2 reads YNFKEQ. The CDR3, as DNA: TGTGCCAGCAGCCAAGATTTGCTGGAGGAGTTGAAGACCCAGTACTTC. This translates into CASSQDLLEELKTQYF.

A few counts support this clone. V and J are TRBV10-1 and TRBJ1-5, with 9 bases fitting TRBD1. Trimming removed 5 bases from V and 2 bases from J; junction bases left unmatched: 7. The CDR3 sequence is 16 residues long. Germline values: CDR1 WNHNN, CDR2 SYGVQD (reference sequence). CDR3 bases: TGCGCCAGCAGTTATCCCAGGACAGGGGGCAATCAGCCCCAGCATTTT. The encoded protein is CASSYPRTGGNQPQHF.

The chain combines TRBV14 with TRBJ2-1; a weak D match, TRBD1 (5 bases). Germline V gives CDR1 SGHDN, CDR2 FVKESK. This CDR3 comprises 13 residues. V was cut by 4 bases and J by 3 bases, with 7 bases left in between. The CDR3 loop reads CASSRQGYNEQFF. Written as DNA, the CDR3 is TGTGCCAGCAGCCGGCAGGGCTACAATGAGCAGTTCTTC.